This T cell receptor beta chain emerged from a study of memory B cells and T cells in multiple sclerosis. Profiled with immunoSEQ multiplex PCR; TCRdb holds only in-frame clones, not every one. Of some 48,000 clones listed, over 75% were seen once; the top ten hold 0.9% to 1.3%. Study-wide results and caveats: Normalization was needed because clone-set size differences affected shared clonotype counts.

Concerning this clone itself: Its antigen remains unidentified.

CFSE-dim autoproliferating and CFSE-high non-proliferating T cells from unstimulated culture were sequenced separately. About 50 million CFSE-labeled PBMCs were cultured around 7 days unstimulated, then replicate wells were pooled. With 5 bases clipped from V and 4 bases from J, the junction kept 14 bases outside the gene matches. Germline V gene data show CDR1 as SGHDT and CDR2 as YYEEEE. The CDR3 totals 16 residues. Sequences were obtained from PBMCs from blood kept in culture. The V call is TRBV5-6, the J call TRBJ1-2, with TRBD1 identical over 7 bases. This TCR derives from a human donor with multiple sclerosis. CDR3 DNA sequence: TGTGCCAGCAGAAAATACAGGGGAGGGTATAGCTATGGCTACACCTTC. Protein: CASRKYRGGYSYGYTF.